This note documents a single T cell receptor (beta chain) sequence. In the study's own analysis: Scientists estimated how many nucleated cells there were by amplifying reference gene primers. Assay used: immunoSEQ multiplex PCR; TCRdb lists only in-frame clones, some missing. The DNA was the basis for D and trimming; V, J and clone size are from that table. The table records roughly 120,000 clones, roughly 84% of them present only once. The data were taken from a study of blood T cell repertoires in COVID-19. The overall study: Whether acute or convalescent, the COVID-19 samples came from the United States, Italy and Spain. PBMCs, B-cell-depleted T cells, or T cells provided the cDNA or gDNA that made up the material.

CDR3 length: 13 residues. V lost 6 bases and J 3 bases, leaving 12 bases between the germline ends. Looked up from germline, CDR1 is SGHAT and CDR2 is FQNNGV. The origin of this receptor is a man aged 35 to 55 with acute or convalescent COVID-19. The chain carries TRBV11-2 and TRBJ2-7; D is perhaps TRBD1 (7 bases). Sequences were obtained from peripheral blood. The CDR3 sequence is CASRAGQNYEQYF. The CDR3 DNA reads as TGTGCCAGCAGGGCGGGACAGAACTACGAGCAGTACTTC.